What follows describes a single TCR beta chain. Its cognate antigen has yet to be identified. Base quality data are lacking; no much larger clone is found one base away. Using the deep immunoSEQ assay, TCR CDR3 regions were amplified from genomic DNA by multiplex PCR. Genomic DNA extracted from each cell subset was distributed evenly over all wells of several immunoSEQ 96-well plates, and each plate served as one replicate. Each replicate PCR for sorted subsets received around 200 ng genomic DNA, equal to around 32,000 T cell genomes. Purified libraries were quantified with a Qubit 3.0 fluorometer, sized on a Bioanalyzer 2100, and re-quantified with the KAPA Library Quantification kit. Each immunoSEQ 96-well plate was sequenced on its own single-read 150-cycle Illumina NextSeq 550 flow cell. Per the authors' processing: Because only junctional sequences without quality scores were contained in the immunoSEQ output, filtering matching that applied to full-length reads could not be performed. To assign V/J genes and CDR3, sequences were annotated using PyIR, a Python wrapper for IgBLAST v1.9, with IMGT germline references. Reads were filtered out if the reads had weak V/J assignments (E-value above 1e-6), no CDR3, stop codons, out-of-frame junctions, or ambiguous translated residues. V3J clonotypes were defined as sequences sharing an identical inferred V gene, J gene, and CDR3 amino acid sequence. The percentage overlap between two repertoires was calculated by dividing the number of shared unique clonotypes by the size of the smaller repertoire. Three approaches were used to assess repertoire richness: RTK rarefaction, the Chao1 estimator, and Recon v2.1 estimates of unobserved clonotypes. Generation probabilities for all TCRbeta clonotypes obtained by the gDNA method from several donors were computed using OLGA. In its TCRdb copy, this immuneACCESS table keeps in-frame sequences only and misses some clones. Where compared with another copy, unresolved V genes explain less than half of these, and the others have no known cause. The V and J calls and the clone size are those of that table, but D and trimming were determined from the DNA. For this sample there are approximately 1,500,000 clones; roughly 97% appear just once. Approximately 1.1% of the sample is taken by the ten largest.

This specimen belongs to a study of shared clonotypes between healthy human individuals (dated by TCRdb to between 2020 and 2021). Regarding the complete study: A couple of women and a few men aged 18 to 49 years were included in the cohort. For each donor, CD4 naive and CD4 memory were each run on three plates, CD8 naive on two plates, and CD8 memory on one plate. To estimate repertoire size and how much clonotypes are shared between individuals, the study performed deep sequencing of blood TCR repertoires from a few healthy adults. Libraries were prepared and TCR repertoires were sequenced by different laboratories using diverse techniques, in order to increase sequencing depth and limit assay-specific biases. Between about 0.94 and 8.9 billion PBMCs per donor were obtained by leukapheresis.

Broad study findings and their caveats: Only blood was sampled, and tissue TCR repertoires likely differ from those in blood. Across four donors, approximately 5% of naive CD4, roughly 3.5% of naive CD8, around 2.5% of memory CD4, and approximately 0.4% of memory CD8 clonotypes were shared. Because the study included a small number of donors, the genetic and exposure-history diversity represented was limited. Even with the large sequencing depth, rarefaction of the sorted-subset datasets indicated that sequencing was incomplete. Larger estimated clonotype richness was generally found for naive subsets than for memory subsets. Pairwise subsampling led to the expectation that sequencing depth would affect the degree of clonotype sharing among donors. Compared with non-shared clonotypes, the clonotypes found in all four sorted-subset donors had higher generation probabilities.

The germline V gene yields SGHTA for CDR1 and FQGNSA for CDR2. V is cut by 7 bases and J by 8 bases, and the space between the germline ends is 27 bases. The CDR3 spans 16 residues, from the cysteine through the phenylalanine. Of all the DNA, just the CDR3 is kept, 48 bases in frame from base 1. The donors were healthy, HIV-negative adults with no recently reported acute infections or vaccinations. Every donor was a Caucasian adult residing in Nashville, Tennessee, USA. CD4+ T cells were enriched through magnetic negative selection, after which naive cells were positively selected on CD45RA and the remaining negative fraction served as the memory subset. Blood was obtained by leukapheresis, after which PBMCs were separated by Ficoll-Histopaque density gradient centrifugation and cryopreserved in liquid nitrogen vapor phase. Analytical flow cytometry was used to check the purity and quantity of each magnetically sorted T cell population. Genomic DNA was isolated from every sorted fraction and measured by UV absorbance on a Nanodrop 2000c.

The source material was naive CD4+ T cells sorted from blood. This specimen's cell subset or site label, interpreted: CD45RA+ positively selected. The receptor chain draws on TRBV7-2 and TRBJ2-7; matching of 7 bases hints at TRBD2 as the D gene. The TCR originated in a man in his thirties or forties in good health. In nucleotides, the sequence is TGTGCCAGCACCCTCCAAGGAGGGGGAGGGAATCTGAAGCAGTACTTC. This codes for CASTLQGGGGNLKQYF.